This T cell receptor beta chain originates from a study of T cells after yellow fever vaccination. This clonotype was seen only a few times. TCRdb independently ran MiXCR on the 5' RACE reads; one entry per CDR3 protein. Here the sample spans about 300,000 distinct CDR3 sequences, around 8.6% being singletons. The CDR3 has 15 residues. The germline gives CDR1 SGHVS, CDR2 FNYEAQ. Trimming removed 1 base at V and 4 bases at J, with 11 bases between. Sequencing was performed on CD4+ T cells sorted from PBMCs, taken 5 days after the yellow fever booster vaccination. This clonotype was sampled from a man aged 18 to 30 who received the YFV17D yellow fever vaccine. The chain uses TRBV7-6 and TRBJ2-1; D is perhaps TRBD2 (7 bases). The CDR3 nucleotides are TGTGCCAGCAGCTTAGAACGGGGGGCTTACAATGAGCAGTTCTTC. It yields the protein CASSLERGAYNEQFF.